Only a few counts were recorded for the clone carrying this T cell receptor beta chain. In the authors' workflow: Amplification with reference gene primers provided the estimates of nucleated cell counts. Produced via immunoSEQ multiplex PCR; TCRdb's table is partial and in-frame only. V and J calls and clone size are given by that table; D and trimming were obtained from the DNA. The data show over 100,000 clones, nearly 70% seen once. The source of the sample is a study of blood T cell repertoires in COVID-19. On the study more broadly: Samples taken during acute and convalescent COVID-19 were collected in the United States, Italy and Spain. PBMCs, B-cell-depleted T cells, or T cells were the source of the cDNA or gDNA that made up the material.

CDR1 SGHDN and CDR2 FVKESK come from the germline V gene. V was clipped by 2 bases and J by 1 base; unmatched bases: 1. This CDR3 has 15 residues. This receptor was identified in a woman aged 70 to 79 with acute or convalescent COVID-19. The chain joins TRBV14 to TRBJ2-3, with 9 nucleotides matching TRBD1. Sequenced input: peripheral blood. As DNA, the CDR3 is TGTGCCAGCAGCCAAACAGGGGGCGGCACAGATACGCAGTATTTT. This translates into CASSQTGGGTDTQYF.